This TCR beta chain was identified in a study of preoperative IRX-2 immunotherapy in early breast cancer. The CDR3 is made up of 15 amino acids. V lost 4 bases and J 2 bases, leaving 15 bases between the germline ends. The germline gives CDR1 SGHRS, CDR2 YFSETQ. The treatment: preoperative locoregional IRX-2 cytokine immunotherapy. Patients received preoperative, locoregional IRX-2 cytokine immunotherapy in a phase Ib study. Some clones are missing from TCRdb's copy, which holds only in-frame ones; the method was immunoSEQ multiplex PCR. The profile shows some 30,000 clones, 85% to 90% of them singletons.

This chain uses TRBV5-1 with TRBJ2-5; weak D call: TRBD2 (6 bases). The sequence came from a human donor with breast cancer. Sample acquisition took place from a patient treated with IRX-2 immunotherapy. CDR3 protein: CASSGARREQETQYF. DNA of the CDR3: TGCGCCAGCAGCGGGGCCCGGCGGGAACAAGAGACCCAGTACTTC.